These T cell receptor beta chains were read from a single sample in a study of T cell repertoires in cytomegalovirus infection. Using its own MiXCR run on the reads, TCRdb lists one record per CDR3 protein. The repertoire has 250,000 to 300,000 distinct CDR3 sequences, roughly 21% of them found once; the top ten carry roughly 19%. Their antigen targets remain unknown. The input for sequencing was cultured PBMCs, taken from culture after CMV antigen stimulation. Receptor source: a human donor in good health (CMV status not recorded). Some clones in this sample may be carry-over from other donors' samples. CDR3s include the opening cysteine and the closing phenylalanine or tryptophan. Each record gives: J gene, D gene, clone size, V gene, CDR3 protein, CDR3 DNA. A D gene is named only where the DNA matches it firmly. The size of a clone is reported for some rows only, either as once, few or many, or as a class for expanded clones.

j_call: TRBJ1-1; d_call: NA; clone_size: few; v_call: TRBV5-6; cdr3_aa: CASRVYMNTEAFF; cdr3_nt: TGTGCCAGCAGAGTATATATGAACACTGAAGCTTTCTTT
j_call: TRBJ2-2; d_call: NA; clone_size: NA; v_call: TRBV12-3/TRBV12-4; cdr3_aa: CASNPFLPGTASGELFF; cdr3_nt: TGTGCCAGCAATCCCTTCCTGCCCGGGACGGCGTCTGGGGAGCTGTTTTTT
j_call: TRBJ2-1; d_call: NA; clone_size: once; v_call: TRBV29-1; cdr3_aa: CSVGVSYNEQFF; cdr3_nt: TGCAGCGTTGGAGTGTCCTACAATGAGCAGTTCTTC
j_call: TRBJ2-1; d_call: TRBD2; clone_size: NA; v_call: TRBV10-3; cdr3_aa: CAAAGTSGNEQFF; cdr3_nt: TGTGCCGCTGCCGGGACTAGCGGCAATGAGCAGTTCTTC
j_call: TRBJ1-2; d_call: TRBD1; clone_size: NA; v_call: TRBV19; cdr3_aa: CASSIPATGGGYTF; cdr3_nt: TGTGCCAGTAGTATCCCCGCGACAGGGGGTGGCTACACCTTC
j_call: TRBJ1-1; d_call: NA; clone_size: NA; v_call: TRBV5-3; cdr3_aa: CASSQPTAGEGAFF; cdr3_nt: TGTGCCAGCAGCCAACCAACCGCAGGGGAGGGAGCTTTCTTT
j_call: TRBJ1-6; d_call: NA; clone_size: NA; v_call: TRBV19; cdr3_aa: CASSIQSPCHSPLHF; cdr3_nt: TGTGCCAGTAGTATTCAGTCCCCATGCCATTCACCCCTCCACTTT
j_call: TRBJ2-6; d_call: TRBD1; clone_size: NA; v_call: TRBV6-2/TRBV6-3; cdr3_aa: CASNVRGGSLSGANVLTF; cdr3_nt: TGTGCCAGCAATGTACGAGGGGGCAGCCTCTCTGGGGCCAACGTCCTGACTTTC
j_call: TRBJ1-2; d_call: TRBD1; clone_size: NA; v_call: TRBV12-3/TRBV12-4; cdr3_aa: CASSSGQGAYGYTF; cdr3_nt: TGTGCCAGCAGTTCGGGACAGGGGGCCTATGGCTACACCTTC
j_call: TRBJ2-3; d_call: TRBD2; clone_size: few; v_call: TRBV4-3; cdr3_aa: CASSQDRTSGHTDTQYF; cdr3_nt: TGCGCCAGCAGCCAAGATCGAACTAGCGGACACACAGATACGCAGTATTTT
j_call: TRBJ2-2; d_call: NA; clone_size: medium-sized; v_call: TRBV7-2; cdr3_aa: CASSLSTRGTGELFF; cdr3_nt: TGTGCCAGCAGCTTGAGTACTAGAGGGACCGGGGAGCTGTTTTTT
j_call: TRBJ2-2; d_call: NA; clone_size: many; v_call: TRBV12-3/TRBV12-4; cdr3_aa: CASSFSRRGVRSTGELFF; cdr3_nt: TGTGCCAGCAGTTTCTCGAGGCGCGGGGTGAGGAGCACCGGGGAGCTGTTTTTT
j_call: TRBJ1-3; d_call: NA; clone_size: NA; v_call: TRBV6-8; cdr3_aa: CASRPPDSGNTIYF; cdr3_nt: TGTGCCAGCAGGCCCCCAGACTCTGGAAACACCATATATTTT
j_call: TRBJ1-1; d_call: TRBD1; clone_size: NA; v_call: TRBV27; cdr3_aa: CASSYRPDRGPTEAFF; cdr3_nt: TGTGCCAGCAGTTATAGGCCGGACAGGGGGCCCACTGAAGCTTTCTTT
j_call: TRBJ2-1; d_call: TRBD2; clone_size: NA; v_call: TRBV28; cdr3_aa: CASSISGRAQEQFF; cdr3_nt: TGTGCCAGCAGTATTAGCGGGAGGGCCCAGGAGCAGTTCTTC
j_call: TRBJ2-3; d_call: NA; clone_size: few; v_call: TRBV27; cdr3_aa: CASSMIGATDTQYF; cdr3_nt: TGTGCCAGCAGCATGATAGGGGCCACAGATACGCAGTATTTT
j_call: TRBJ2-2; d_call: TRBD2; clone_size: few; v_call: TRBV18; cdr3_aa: CASSPWREVRNTGELFF; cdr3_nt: TGTGCCAGCTCACCTTGGCGGGAGGTTCGGAACACCGGGGAGCTGTTTTTT
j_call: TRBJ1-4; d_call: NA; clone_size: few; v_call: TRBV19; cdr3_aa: CASSLRADREKLFF; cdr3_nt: TGTGCCAGTAGTCTCCGGGCCGACCGGGAAAAACTGTTTTTT
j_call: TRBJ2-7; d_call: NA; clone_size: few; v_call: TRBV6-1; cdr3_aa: CASGGGSRPYEQYF; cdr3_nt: TGTGCCAGCGGGGGCGGGAGCCGACCCTACGAGCAGTACTTC
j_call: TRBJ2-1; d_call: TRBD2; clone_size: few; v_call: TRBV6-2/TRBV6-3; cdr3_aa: CASSPPTSGRINEQFF; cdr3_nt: TGTGCCAGCAGTCCGCCGACTAGCGGGAGAATAAATGAGCAGTTCTTC
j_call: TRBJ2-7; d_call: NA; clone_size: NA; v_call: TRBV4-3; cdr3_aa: CASSQDVNYEQYF; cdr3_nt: TGCGCCAGCAGCCAAGACGTCAACTACGAGCAGTACTTC
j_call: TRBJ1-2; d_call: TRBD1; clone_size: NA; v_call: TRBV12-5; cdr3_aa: CASGPGQAFYGYTF; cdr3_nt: TGTGCTAGTGGTCCGGGACAGGCATTCTATGGCTACACCTTC
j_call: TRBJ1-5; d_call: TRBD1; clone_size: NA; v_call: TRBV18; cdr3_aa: CASSLTGEVQPQHF; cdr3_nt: TGTGCCAGCTCACTTACAGGGGAGGTTCAGCCCCAGCATTTT
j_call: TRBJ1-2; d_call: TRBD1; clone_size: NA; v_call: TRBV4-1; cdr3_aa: CASRPPRDRSPRDYGYTF; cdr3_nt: TGCGCCAGCAGGCCCCCCCGGGACAGAAGTCCCCGGGACTATGGCTACACCTTC
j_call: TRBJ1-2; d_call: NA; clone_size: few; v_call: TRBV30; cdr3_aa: CACYGATGYGYTF; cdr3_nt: TGTGCCTGTTACGGGGCGACGGGCTATGGCTACACCTTC
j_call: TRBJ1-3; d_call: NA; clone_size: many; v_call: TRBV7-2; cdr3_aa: CASSLGDGTIYF; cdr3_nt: TGTGCCAGCAGCTTAGGTGATGGAACCATATATTTT
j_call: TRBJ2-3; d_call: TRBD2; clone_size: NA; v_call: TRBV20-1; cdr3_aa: CSASPSGESDTQYF; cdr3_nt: TGCAGTGCTAGTCCCAGCGGGGAATCAGATACGCAGTATTTT
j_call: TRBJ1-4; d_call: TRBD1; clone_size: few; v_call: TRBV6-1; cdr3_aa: CASSFRGPNEKLFF; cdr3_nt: TGTGCCAGCAGTTTCAGGGGGCCTAATGAAAAACTGTTTTTT